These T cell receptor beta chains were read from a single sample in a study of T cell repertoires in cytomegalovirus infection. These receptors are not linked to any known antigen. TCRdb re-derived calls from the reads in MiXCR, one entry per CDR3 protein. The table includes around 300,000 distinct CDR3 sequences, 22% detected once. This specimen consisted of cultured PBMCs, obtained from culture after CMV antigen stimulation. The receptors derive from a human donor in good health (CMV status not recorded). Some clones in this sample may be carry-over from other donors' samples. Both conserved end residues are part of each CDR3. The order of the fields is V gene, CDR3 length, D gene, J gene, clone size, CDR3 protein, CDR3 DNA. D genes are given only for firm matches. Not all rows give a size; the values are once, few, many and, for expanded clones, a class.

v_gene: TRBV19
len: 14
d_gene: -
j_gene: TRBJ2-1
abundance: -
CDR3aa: CASSIGQLYNEQFF
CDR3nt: TGTGCCAGTAGTATAGGGCAGTTGTACAATGAGCAGTTCTTC

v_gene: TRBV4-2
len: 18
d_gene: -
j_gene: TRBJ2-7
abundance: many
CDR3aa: CASSQSVSQRLGSYEQYF
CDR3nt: TGTGCCAGCAGCCAGAGCGTAAGTCAGCGCCTGGGTTCCTACGAGCAGTACTTC

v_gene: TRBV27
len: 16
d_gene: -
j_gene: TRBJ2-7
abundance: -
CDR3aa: CASSLGVSSAPYEQYF
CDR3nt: TGTGCCAGCAGTTTAGGAGTTTCGTCTGCACCCTACGAGCAGTACTTC

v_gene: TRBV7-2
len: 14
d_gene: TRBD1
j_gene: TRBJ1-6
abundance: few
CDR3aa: CAAQTGQVNSPLHF
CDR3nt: TGTGCCGCCCAAACAGGACAGGTTAATTCACCCCTCCACTTT

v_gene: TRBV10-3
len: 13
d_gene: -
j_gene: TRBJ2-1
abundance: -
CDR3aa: CAITADQNNEQFF
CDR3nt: TGTGCCATCACAGCGGACCAAAACAATGAGCAGTTCTTC

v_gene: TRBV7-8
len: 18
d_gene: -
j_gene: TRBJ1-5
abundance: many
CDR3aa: CASSLYGSKKYSNQPQHF
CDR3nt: TGTGCCAGCAGCTTATACGGCAGCAAAAAGTATAGCAATCAGCCCCAGCATTTT

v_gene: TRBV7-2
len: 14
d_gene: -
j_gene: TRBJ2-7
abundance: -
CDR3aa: CASSLALSSYEQYF
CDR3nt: TGTGCCAGCAGCTTAGCCCTTTCCTCCTACGAGCAGTACTTC

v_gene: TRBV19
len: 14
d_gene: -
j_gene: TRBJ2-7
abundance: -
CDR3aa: CASSPDYTTYEQYF
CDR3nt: TGTGCCAGTAGTCCGGACTACACGACCTACGAGCAGTACTTC

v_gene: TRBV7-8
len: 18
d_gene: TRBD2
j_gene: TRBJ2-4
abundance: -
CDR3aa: CASSWDTSGSWAKNIQYF
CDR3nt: TGTGCCAGCAGCTGGGATACTAGCGGGAGTTGGGCCAAAAACATTCAGTACTTC

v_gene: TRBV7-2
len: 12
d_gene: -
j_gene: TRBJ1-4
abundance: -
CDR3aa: CASSRACEKLFF
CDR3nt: TGTGCCAGCAGCCGAGCATGTGAAAAACTGTTTTTT

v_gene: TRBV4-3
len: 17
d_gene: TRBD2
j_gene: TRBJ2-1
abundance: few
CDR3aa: CASSQGRTSGSLNEQFF
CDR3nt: TGCGCCAGCAGCCAAGGAAGGACTAGCGGGAGCCTCAATGAGCAGTTCTTC

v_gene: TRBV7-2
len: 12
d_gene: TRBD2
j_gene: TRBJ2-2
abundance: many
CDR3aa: CASSPAGGELFF
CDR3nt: TGTGCCAGCAGCCCAGCGGGGGGGGAGCTGTTTTTT

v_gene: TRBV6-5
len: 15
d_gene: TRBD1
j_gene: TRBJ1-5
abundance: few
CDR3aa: CASSYSDRGNQPQHF
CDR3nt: TGTGCCAGCAGTTACTCGGACAGGGGTAACCAGCCCCAGCATTTT

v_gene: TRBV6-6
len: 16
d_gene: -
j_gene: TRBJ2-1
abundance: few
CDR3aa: CASSYPVSYGDNEQFF
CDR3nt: TGTGCCAGCAGTTACCCGGTATCTTACGGGGACAATGAGCAGTTCTTC

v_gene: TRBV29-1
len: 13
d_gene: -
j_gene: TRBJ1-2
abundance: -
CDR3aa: CSVEPQGVLGYTF
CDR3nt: TGCAGCGTTGAGCCTCAGGGAGTGTTGGGCTACACCTTC

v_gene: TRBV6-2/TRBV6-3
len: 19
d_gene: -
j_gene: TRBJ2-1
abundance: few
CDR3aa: CASTPSRLAQRGSYNEQFF
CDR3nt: TGTGCCAGCACCCCGTCGCGGCTAGCGCAAAGGGGATCCTACAATGAGCAGTTCTTC

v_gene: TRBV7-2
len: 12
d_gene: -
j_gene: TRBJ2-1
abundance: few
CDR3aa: CASSLKANEQFF
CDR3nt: TGTGCCAGCAGCTTAAAAGCCAATGAGCAGTTCTTC